These 28 T cell receptor beta chains originate from one sample sequenced in a study of blood T cell repertoires in COVID-19. Here immunoSEQ multiplex PCR was the method, and the copy in TCRdb shows in-frame clones only, minus some. The table has some 76,000 clones, 80% seen once. Material: peripheral blood. The receptors were gathered from a man aged 45-65 years with COVID-19, enrolled during active disease.

The V gene is TRBV4-1, the J gene TRBJ2-3, with 7 bases aligning to TRBD2. V shed 3 bases, J shed 0 bases, and the junction held 6 bases outside the gene matches. This CDR3 contains 16 residues. Looked up from germline, CDR1 is MGHRA and CDR2 is YSYEKL. CDR3 protein: CASSHLTSVSTDTQYF. CDR3 coding DNA: TGCGCCAGCAGCCACCTAACTAGCGTTAGCACAGATACGCAGTATTTT.

The V gene is TRBV28, the J gene TRBJ2-2; TRBD2 agrees at 7 bases. After removal of 5 bases from V and 5 bases from J, the junction contained 14 bases not matched to a gene. Germline V gene sequence: CDR1 MDHEN, CDR2 SYDVKM. The CDR3 length is 17 residues. CDR3 protein: CASSARPGRVGTGELFF. The DNA of the CDR3 is TGTGCCAGCAGTGCCCGACCAGGGAGGGTAGGAACCGGGGAGCTGTTTTTT.

The chain has TRBV7-2 and TRBJ2-7, with 11 bases identical to TRBD2. Trimming cost V 5 bases and J 0 bases; bases outside gene matches: 3. CDR1 and CDR2 (germline): SGHTA, FQGNSA. The CDR3 is 15 amino acids. The CDR3 region has the DNA TGTGCCAGCAGCACGACTAGCGGGAACTCCTACGAGCAGTACTTC. Its protein is CASSTTSGNSYEQYF.

The V gene is TRBV11-3, the J gene TRBJ2-7, with 7 nucleotides matching TRBD2. The J segment lost 5 bases and the V segment lost 5 bases, leaving 12 bases of the junction unmatched. Germline V CDR1 and CDR2: SGHNT, YENEEA. The CDR3 is made up of 15 amino acids. For the CDR3, the DNA is TGTGCCAGCAGCCGCGGCGGCAGGGAGGGCCACGAGCAGTACTTC. Translated: CASSRGGREGHEQYF.

The chain links TRBV7-9 to TRBJ2-4, with D perhaps TRBD1 (5 bases). V lost 2 bases, J lost 0 bases, and 14 bases lay in between. The V gene's germline CDR1 is SEHNR and CDR2 FQNEAQ (reference sequence). The CDR3 has 17 amino acids. CDR3 nucleotide sequence: TGTGCCAGCAGCTTAACGGCTGGGGCCTCAGCCAAAAACATTCAGTACTTC. Translating it yields CASSLTAGASAKNIQYF.

This clone was counted a few times. V usage is TRBV5-1 and J usage is TRBJ1-1; D gene uncertain. V gave up 0 bases and J gave up 10 bases, with 16 bases separating them. The CDR3 length is 14 residues. Germline V gene lookup returns CDR1 SGHRS and CDR2 YFSETQ. The CDR3 loop reads CASSLVAGHQGAFF. DNA for the CDR3: TGCGCCAGCAGCTTGGTTGCAGGCCACCAAGGAGCTTTCTTT.

This chain uses TRBV7-9 with TRBJ2-7, with 8 positions matching TRBD1. Germline assignment: CDR1 SEHNR and CDR2 FQNEAQ (reference sequence). There are 14 residues in the CDR3. Germline trimming cut 5 bases from V and 2 bases from J; bases unmatched to any gene: 5. The CDR3 nucleotides are TGTGCCAGCAGCACCCGGGACAGGCCCTACGAGCAGTACTTC. Protein product: CASSTRDRPYEQYF.

This clone was seen a few times. This chain links TRBV20-1 with TRBJ2-7; D is perhaps TRBD1 (5 bases). The CDR3 loop spans 14 amino acids. Germline CDR1 is DFQATT and CDR2 is SNEGSKA (reference sequence). V was clipped by 3 bases and J by 0 bases, with 12 bases between them. CDR3 bases: TGCAGTGCTAGTAGCAGGGCTAGCTCCTACGAGCAGTACTTC. The encoded protein is CSASSRASSYEQYF.

The rearrangement uses TRBV20-1 and TRBJ2-1; D gene uncertain. Trimming shortened V by 5 bases and J by 11 bases, and 10 bases separated the two germline ends. The CDR3 totals 10 residues. Looked up from germline, CDR1 is DFQATT and CDR2 is SNEGSKA (reference sequence). As DNA, the CDR3 is TGCAGTGCTTTTACTAACAAGCAGTTCTTC. It translates to CSAFTNKQFF.

The rearrangement joins TRBV28 to TRBJ1-4; tentatively, D is TRBD1 (5 bases). Germline CDR1 reads MDHEN; CDR2 reads SYDVKM. Trimming pared 5 bases from V and 5 bases from J, leaving 15 bases between. CDR3 length equals 15 residues. The CDR3 DNA reads TGTGCCAGCAGTCCGGGACTGGCGAGAAATGAAAAACTGTTTTTT. Its protein is CASSPGLARNEKLFF.

This clone is medium-sized. The rearrangement uses TRBV7-9 and TRBJ1-4, with no clear D. The CDR3 is 14 residues long. Germline assignment: CDR1 SEHNR and CDR2 FQNEAQ (reference sequence). Trimming removed 3 bases at V and 5 bases at J, with 10 bases between. The CDR3: CASSLTNENEKLFF. The CDR3 coding sequence is TGTGCCAGCAGCTTGACAAACGAGAATGAAAAACTGTTTTTT.

This clone was counted many times. The V and J genes are TRBV2 and TRBJ2-7; TRBD2 agrees at 9 bases. The CDR3 is made up of 12 amino acids. Germline loops: CDR1 SNHLY, CDR2 FYNNEI. Losses at the gene ends were 8 bases for V and 7 bases for J; bases not matched to a gene: 6. CDR3 region: CASLAGFEEQYF. DNA for the CDR3: TGTGCCAGCCTAGCGGGGTTTGAAGAGCAGTACTTC.

This clone came up a few times. The rearrangement uses TRBV12-3 or TRBV12-4 and TRBJ2-3; tentative D call: TRBD1 (5 bases). The CDR3 totals 13 residues. The V end was cut by 1 base, the J end by 5 bases, with 7 bases between. The CDR3 loop reads CASSLGQKDTQYF. Here the CDR3 DNA reads TGTGCCAGCAGTTTAGGACAGAAAGATACGCAGTATTTT.

J is TRBJ2-2 and V is TRBV7-2, with D uncertain. V was clipped by 2 bases and J by 0 bases, with 7 bases between them. Germline V gene data show CDR1 as SGHTA and CDR2 as FQGNSA. This CDR3 is built from 15 residues. As DNA, the CDR3 is TGTGCCAGCAGCTTAATGCGGTCGAACACCGGGGAGCTGTTTTTT. This gives the protein CASSLMRSNTGELFF. Looking up the rest from reference TRBV7-2 and TRBJ2-2 gives the full variable domain: GAGVSQSPSNKVTEKGKDVELRCDPISGHTALYWYRQSLGQGLEFLIYFQGNSAPDKSGLPSDRFSAERTGGSVSTLTIQRTQQEDSAVYLCASSLMRSNTGELFFGEGSRLTVL.

The rearrangement links TRBV29-1 to TRBJ1-1, with 7 positions matching TRBD1. CDR1 and CDR2 (germline): SQVTM, ANQGSEA. V lost 4 bases to trimming and J lost 10 bases; unmatched junction nucleotides: 6. The CDR3 spans 11 residues. CDR3 amino acids: CSVGDRVRAFF. CDR3 coding DNA: TGCAGCGTTGGTGACAGGGTACGAGCTTTCTTT.

V is TRBV29-1 and J is TRBJ2-7, with 13 bases fitting TRBD2. The CDR3 has 14 residues. V lost 7 bases and J lost 3; bases outside the gene matches: 6. Germline V gives CDR1 SQVTM, CDR2 ANQGSEA. The CDR3 nucleotides are TGCAGCGCCGCTGGACTAGCGGGAGACTACGAGCAGTACTTC. As protein: CSAAGLAGDYEQYF.

This clone was found many times. This chain connects TRBV28 to TRBJ1-1; 7 bases align to TRBD1. Germline V gene data show CDR1 as MDHEN and CDR2 as SYDVKM. The J segment lost 6 bases and the V segment lost 9 bases, leaving 4 bases of the junction unmatched. The CDR3 runs 11 residues. CDR3 sequence: CASSGGSEAFF. The CDR3 nucleotides read TGTGCCAGTTCAGGGGGTTCTGAAGCTTTCTTT. Looking up the rest from reference TRBV28 and TRBJ1-1 gives the full variable domain: DVKVTQSSRYLVKRTGEKVFLECVQDMDHENMFWYRQDPGLGLRLIYFSYDVKMKEKGDIPEGYSVSREKKERFSLILESASTNQTSMYLCASSGGSEAFFGQGTRLTVV.

This clone was picked up one time. The chain recombines TRBV3-1 (or the pseudogene TRBV3-2) with TRBJ1-1; TRBD1 agrees at 10 bases. CDR3 length: 13 amino acids. Trimming cost V 5 bases and J 4 bases; bases outside gene matches: 1. The germline V gene has CDR1 LGHDT and CDR2 YNNKEL (reference sequence). The CDR3 DNA reads TGTGCCAGCAGCTGGACAGGGGGCACTGAAGCTTTCTTT. Protein product: CASSWTGGTEAFF.

The chain uses TRBV6-1 and TRBJ2-2; maybe TRBD1 (5 bases). The CDR3 sequence is 16 residues long. From germline, CDR1 is MNHNS and CDR2 SASEGT. With 4 bases removed from V and 0 bases from J, the gap between germline ends came to 12 bases. DNA for the CDR3: TGTGCCAGCAGTGCCAGGGTTACCGCGAACACCGGGGAGCTGTTTTTT. Encoded protein: CASSARVTANTGELFF.

The gene calls are TRBV18 and TRBJ2-2; no reliable D call. Trimming removed 4 bases from V and 4 bases from J, with 19 bases in between. The CDR3 consists of 17 residues. Germline CDR1 is KGHSH and CDR2 is LQKENI. The CDR3 sequence: CASSLTPPRLGTGELFF. Here the CDR3 DNA reads TGTGCCAGCTCACTAACACCCCCCAGGCTGGGCACCGGGGAGCTGTTTTTT.

The chain recombines TRBV5-1 with TRBJ1-1; TRBD1 is a possible D gene (6 bases). Trimming removed 4 bases from V and 1 base from J, with 8 bases in between. The V gene's germline CDR1 is SGHRS and CDR2 YFSETQ. CDR3 length equals 13 residues. The DNA of the CDR3 is TGCGCCAGCAGCGGACAGCAGAACACTGAAGCTTTCTTT. Translating gives CASSGQQNTEAFF. Variable domain in full (rest from reference TRBV5-1 and TRBJ1-1): KAGVTQTPRYLIKTRGQQVTLSCSPISGHRSVSWYQQTPGQGLQFLFEYFSETQRNKGNFPGRFSGRQFSNSRSEMNVSTLELGDSALYLCASSGQQNTEAFFGQGTRLTVV.

The rearrangement links TRBV6-5 to TRBJ2-5; D unclear. The CDR3 consists of 11 residues. Germline-derived CDR1 and CDR2 are MNHEY and SVGAGI. V was pared by 6 bases and J by 5 bases, with 7 bases between. The CDR3 sequence is CASRRLETQYF. The CDR3 DNA is TGTGCCAGCAGGAGATTGGAGACCCAGTACTTC.

This clone was seen a few times. The V gene is TRBV28, the J gene TRBJ1-6; 9 positions agree with TRBD1. Germline CDR1 reads MDHEN; CDR2 reads SYDVKM. V trimming: 6 bases; J trimming: 9 bases; junction bases outside the gene matches: 9. CDR3 length: 15 residues. In nucleotides, the CDR3 is TGTGCCAGCAGCCTCCCGACAGGGGGTAGTTCACCCCTCCACTTT. Amino acids: CASSLPTGGSSPLHF.

This clone has more than one count but fewer than ten. The rearrangement joins TRBV18 to TRBJ2-2; D is unresolved. The CDR3 is 15 residues long. Germline CDR1 and CDR2: KGHSH and LQKENI. V was cut by 2 bases and J by 2 bases, with 9 bases left in between. CDR3 DNA: TGTGCCAGCTCACCAAGCGCAGATAACACCGGGGAGCTGTTTTTT. Translation gives CASSPSADNTGELFF.

V is TRBV2 and J is TRBJ1-1; D is perhaps TRBD1 (5 bases). CDR1 is SNHLY, CDR2 FYNNEI, per germline. V shed 2 bases and J shed 0 bases, with 13 bases lying between them. The CDR3 contains 16 residues. CDR3 protein: CASSELDSRVNTEAFF. CDR3 DNA sequence: TGTGCCAGCAGTGAATTAGATTCCAGGGTGAACACTGAAGCTTTCTTT.

The chain recombines TRBV7-2 with TRBJ2-1, with TRBD2 as a possible D gene (5 bases). Germline V gene sequence: CDR1 SGHTA, CDR2 FQGNSA. The CDR3 contains 15 residues. V was pared by 5 bases and J by 7 bases, with 18 bases between. The CDR3 sequence: CASSLSWTFVNEQFF. CDR3 sequence (DNA): TGTGCCAGCAGCCTCTCTTGGACTTTTGTAAATGAGCAGTTCTTC. Filled out from reference TRBV7-2 and TRBJ2-1, the complete variable domain reads GAGVSQSPSNKVTEKGKDVELRCDPISGHTALYWYRQSLGQGLEFLIYFQGNSAPDKSGLPSDRFSAERTGGSVSTLTIQRTQQEDSAVYLCASSLSWTFVNEQFFGPGTRLTVL.

The V call is TRBV4-1, the J call TRBJ2-7, with TRBD2 matching over 13 bases. CDR1 and CDR2 from the germline V gene are MGHRA and YSYEKL. V lost 4 bases to trimming and J lost 4 bases; unmatched junction nucleotides: 16. The CDR3 totals 19 residues. In DNA form, the CDR3 reads TGCGCCAGCAGCCTCCTCGGGACTAGCGGGACCAATTTCTTATACGAGCAGTACTTC. Its translation: CASSLLGTSGTNFLYEQYF.

The chain recombines TRBV4-3 with TRBJ2-2; 7 bases map to TRBD2. The CDR3 has 17 residues. V gave up 3 bases and J gave up 6 bases; unmatched junction bases: 13. Germline V gives CDR1 LGHNA, CDR2 YSLEER. The CDR3 reads CASSQAPGGAGAGELFF. The CDR3 coding sequence is TGCGCCAGCAGCCAGGCCCCCGGCGGGGCGGGGGCCGGGGAGCTGTTTTTT.